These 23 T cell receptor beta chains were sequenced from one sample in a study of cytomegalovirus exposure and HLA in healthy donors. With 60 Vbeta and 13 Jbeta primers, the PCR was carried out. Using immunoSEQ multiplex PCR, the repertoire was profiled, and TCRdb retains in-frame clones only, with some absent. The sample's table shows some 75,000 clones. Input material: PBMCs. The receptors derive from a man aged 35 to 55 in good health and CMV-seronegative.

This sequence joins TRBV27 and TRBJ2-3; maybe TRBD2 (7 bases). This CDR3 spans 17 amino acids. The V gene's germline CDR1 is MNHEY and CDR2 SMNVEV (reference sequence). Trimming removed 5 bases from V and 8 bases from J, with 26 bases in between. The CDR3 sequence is CASSPSPTSRGASTQYF. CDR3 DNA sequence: TGTGCCAGCAGTCCCTCTCCGACTAGTCGGGGGGCGAGTACGCAGTATTTT.

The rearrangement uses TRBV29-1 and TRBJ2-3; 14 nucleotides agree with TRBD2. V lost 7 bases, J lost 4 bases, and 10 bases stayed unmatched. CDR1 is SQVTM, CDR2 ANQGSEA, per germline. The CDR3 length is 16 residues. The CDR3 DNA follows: TGCAGCGGGAGGATTGGGACTAGCGGGGGTGCAGATACGCAGTATTTT. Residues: CSGRIGTSGGADTQYF.

The CDR3 bases are TGCGCCAGCAGCGAGAACCCAGGGGGCAGGGCGACTGAAGCTTTCTTT. Protein product: CASSENPGGRATEAFF. The V and J genes are TRBV5-1 and TRBJ1-1; 8 nucleotides agree with TRBD1. The CDR3 runs 16 residues. Germline V gene sequence: CDR1 SGHRS, CDR2 YFSETQ. The ends lost 4 bases at V and 5 bases at J; junction bases unmatched: 13.

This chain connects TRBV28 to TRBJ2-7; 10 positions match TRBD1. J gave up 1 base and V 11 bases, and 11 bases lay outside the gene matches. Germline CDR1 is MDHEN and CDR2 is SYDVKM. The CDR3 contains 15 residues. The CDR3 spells CAGGGWDRGSYEQYF. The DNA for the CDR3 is TGTGCCGGGGGGGGCTGGGACAGGGGTTCCTACGAGCAGTACTTC. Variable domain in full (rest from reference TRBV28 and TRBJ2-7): DVKVTQSSRYLVKRTGEKVFLECVQDMDHENMFWYRQDPGLGLRLIYFSYDVKMKEKGDIPEGYSVSREKKERFSLILESASTNQTSMYLCAGGGWDRGSYEQYFGPGTRLTVT.

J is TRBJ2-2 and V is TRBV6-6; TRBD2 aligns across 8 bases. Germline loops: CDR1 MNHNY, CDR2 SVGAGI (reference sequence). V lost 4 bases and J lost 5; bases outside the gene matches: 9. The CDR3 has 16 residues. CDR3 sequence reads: CASSSWRGEETGELFF. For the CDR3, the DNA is TGTGCCAGCAGTTCATGGCGGGGGGAGGAGACCGGGGAGCTGTTTTTT.

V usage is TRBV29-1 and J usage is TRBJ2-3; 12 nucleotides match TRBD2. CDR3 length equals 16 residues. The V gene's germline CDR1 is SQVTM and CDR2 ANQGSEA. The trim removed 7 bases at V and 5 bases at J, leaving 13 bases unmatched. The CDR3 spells CSATSASGRAVDTQYF. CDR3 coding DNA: TGCAGCGCCACATCAGCTAGCGGGAGGGCTGTAGATACGCAGTATTTT.

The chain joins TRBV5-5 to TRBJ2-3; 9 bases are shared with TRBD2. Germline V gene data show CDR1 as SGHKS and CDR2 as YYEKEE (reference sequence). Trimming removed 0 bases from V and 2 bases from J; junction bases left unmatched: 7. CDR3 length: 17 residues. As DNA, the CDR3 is TGTGCCAGCAGCTTGGAGTTCGCGGGGGGGCTCACAGATACGCAGTATTTT. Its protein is CASSLEFAGGLTDTQYF. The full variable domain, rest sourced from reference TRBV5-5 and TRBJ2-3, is DAGVTQSPTHLIKTRGQQVTLRCSPISGHKSVSWYQQVLGQGPQFIFQYYEKEERGRGNFPDRFSARQFPNYSSELNVNALLLGDSALYLCASSLEFAGGLTDTQYFGPGTRLTVL.

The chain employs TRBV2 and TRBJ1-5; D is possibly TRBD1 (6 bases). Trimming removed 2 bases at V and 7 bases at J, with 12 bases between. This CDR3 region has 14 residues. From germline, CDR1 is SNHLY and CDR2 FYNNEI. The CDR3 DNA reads TGTGCCAGCAGTGAACTTGGGAGGGGGCAGCCCCAGCATTTT. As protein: CASSELGRGQPQHF.

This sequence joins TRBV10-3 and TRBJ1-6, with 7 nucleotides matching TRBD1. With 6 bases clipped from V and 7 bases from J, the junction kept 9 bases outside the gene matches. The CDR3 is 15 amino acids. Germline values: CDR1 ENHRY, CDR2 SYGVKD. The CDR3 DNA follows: TGTGCCATCAGAGGAACAGGGGAAGGAAATTCACCCCTCCACTTT. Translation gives CAIRGTGEGNSPLHF.

CDR3 sequence (DNA): TGTGCCAGCAGCCGGACAGCCTACGAGCAGTACTTC. It codes for CASSRTAYEQYF. The gene calls are TRBV11-1 and TRBJ2-7; perhaps TRBD1 as D (6 bases). This CDR3 spans 12 amino acids. V was shortened by 5 bases and J by 2 bases, with 7 bases between the two germline ends. The germline gives CDR1 SGHAT, CDR2 FQDESV (reference sequence).

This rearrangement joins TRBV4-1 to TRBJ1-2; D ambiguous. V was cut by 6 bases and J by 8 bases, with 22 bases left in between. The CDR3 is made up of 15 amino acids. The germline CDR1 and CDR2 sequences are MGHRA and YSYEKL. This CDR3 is CASRLAAHLEGGYTF. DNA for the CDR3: TGCGCCAGCAGACTCGCGGCCCATCTTGAGGGAGGCTACACCTTC.

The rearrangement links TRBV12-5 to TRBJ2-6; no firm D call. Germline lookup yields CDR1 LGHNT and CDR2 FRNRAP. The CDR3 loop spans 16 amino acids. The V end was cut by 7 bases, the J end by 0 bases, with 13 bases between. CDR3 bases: TGTGCTAGTGCCTTGAGACACCTCTCTGGGGCCAACGTCCTGACTTTC. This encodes CASALRHLSGANVLTF.

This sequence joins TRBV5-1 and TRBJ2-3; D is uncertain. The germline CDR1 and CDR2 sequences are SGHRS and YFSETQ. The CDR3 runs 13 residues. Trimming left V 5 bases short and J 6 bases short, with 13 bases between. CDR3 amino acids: CASSRNSLDTQYF. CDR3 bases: TGCGCCAGCAGTCGGAACAGCCTGGATACGCAGTATTTT.

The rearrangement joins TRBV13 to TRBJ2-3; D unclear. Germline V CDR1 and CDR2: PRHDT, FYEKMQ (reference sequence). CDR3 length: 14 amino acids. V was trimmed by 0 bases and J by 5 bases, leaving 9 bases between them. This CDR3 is CASSLGAGLDTQYF. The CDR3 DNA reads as TGTGCCAGCAGCTTAGGAGCAGGATTAGATACGCAGTATTTT.

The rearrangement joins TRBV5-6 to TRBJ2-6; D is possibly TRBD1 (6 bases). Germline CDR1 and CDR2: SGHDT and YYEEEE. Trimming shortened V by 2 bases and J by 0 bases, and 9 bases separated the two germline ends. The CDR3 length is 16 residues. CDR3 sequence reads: CASSFGQSSGANVLTF. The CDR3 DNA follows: TGTGCCAGCAGCTTCGGACAGAGCTCTGGGGCCAACGTCCTGACTTTC.

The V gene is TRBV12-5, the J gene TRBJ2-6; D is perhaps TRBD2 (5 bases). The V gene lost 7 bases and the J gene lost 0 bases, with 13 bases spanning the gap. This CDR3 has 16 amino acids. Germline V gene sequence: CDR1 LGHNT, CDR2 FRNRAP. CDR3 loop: CASAPPGVSGANVLTF. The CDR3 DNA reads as TGTGCTAGTGCCCCCCCCGGGGTCTCTGGGGCCAACGTCCTGACTTTC.

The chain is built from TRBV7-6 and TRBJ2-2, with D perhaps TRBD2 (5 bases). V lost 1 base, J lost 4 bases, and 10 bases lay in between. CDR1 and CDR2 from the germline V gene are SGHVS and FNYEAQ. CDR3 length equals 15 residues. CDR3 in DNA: TGTGCCAGCAGCTTAGAGGGAGTGAGCACCGGGGAGCTGTTTTTT. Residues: CASSLEGVSTGELFF. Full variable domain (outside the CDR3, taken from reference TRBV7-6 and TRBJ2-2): GAGVSQSPRYKVTKRGQDVALRCDPISGHVSLYWYRQALGQGPEFLTYFNYEAQQDKSGLPNDRFSAERPEGSISTLTIQRTEQRDSAMYRCASSLEGVSTGELFFGEGSRLTVL.

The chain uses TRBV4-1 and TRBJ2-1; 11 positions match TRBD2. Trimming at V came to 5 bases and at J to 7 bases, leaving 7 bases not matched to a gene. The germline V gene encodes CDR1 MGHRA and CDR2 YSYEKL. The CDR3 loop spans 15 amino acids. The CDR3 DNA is TGCGCCAGCAGCGTGAATAGCGGGGGGGCTAATGAGCAGTTCTTC. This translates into CASSVNSGGANEQFF.

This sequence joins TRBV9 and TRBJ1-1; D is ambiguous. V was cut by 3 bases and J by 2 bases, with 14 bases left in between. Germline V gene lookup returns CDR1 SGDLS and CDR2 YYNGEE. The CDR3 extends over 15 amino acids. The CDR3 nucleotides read TGTGCCAGCAGCGCCGCTGACTCTCTAAACACTGAAGCTTTCTTT. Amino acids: CASSAADSLNTEAFF. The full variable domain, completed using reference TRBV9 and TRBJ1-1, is DSGVTQTPKHLITATGQRVTLRCSPRSGDLSVYWYQQSLDQGLQFLIQYYNGEERAKGNILERFSAQQFPDLHSELNLSSLELGDSALYFCASSAADSLNTEAFFGQGTRLTVV.

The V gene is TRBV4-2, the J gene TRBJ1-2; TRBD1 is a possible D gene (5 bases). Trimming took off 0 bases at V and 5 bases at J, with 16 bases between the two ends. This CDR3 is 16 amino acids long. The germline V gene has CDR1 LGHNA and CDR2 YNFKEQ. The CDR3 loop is CASSQDGQGAPYGYTF. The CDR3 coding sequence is TGTGCCAGCAGCCAAGATGGCCAGGGTGCCCCTTATGGCTACACCTTC.

CDR3 region: CASSLGTGEKETQYF. CDR3 DNA: TGTGCCAGCAGCTTAGGGACAGGGGAAAAGGAGACCCAGTACTTC. The chain has TRBV7-9 and TRBJ2-5; 9 bases align to TRBD1. The CDR3 totals 15 residues. Trimming at V came to 1 base and at J to 5 bases, leaving 5 bases not matched to a gene. The germline V gene has CDR1 SEHNR and CDR2 FQNEAQ (reference sequence).

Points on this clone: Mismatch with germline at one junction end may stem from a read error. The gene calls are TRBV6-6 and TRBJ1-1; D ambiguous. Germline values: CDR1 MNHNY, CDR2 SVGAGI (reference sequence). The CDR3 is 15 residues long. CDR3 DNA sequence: TGTGCCAGCAGTGACTCCGACCGCAACCGGGGTGAAGCTTTCTTT. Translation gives CASSDSDRNRGEAFF.

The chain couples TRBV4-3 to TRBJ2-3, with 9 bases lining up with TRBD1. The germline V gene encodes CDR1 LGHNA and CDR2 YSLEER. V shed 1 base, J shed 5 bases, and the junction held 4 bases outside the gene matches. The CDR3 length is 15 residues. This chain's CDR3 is CASSQGVTGGDTQYF. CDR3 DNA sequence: TGCGCCAGCAGCCAAGGCGTGACAGGGGGAGATACGCAGTATTTT.